These T cell receptor beta chains were read from a single sample in a study of blood T cell repertoires in COVID-19. Generated by immunoSEQ multiplex PCR, the TCRdb table keeps only in-frame clones and is missing some. Here the sample spans fewer than 200,000 clones, about nine tenths being singletons. The source material was peripheral blood. These receptors were collected from a woman aged 55 to 70 who had recovered from COVID-19. Each CDR3 is given with its conserved first and last residue.

v_gene: TRBV6-1
CDR3aa: CASSEGGTPQHF

v_gene: TRBV27
CDR3aa: CASSPTDTALSQLFF

v_gene: TRBV24-1
CDR3aa: CATSDKQGLQETQYF

v_gene: TRBV18
CDR3aa: CASSQSSGTEAFF

v_gene: TRBV12-3/TRBV12-4
CDR3aa: CASRPGTAETQYF

v_gene: TRBV24-1
CDR3aa: CATRKTGDSEAFF

v_gene: TRBV3-1/TRBV3-2
CDR3aa: CASSPRGSGANVLTF

v_gene: TRBV18
CDR3aa: CASSPQSRGNQPQHF

v_gene: TRBV5-4
CDR3aa: CASSLASLPFYGYTF

v_gene: TRBV10-3
CDR3aa: CAISDLQVLSAFF

v_gene: TRBV13
CDR3aa: CASSLTKLAGGGNEQFF

v_gene: TRBV5-5
CDR3aa: CASSLALQLPYNEQFF

v_gene: TRBV2
CDR3aa: CASSVGGNYGYTF

v_gene: TRBV5-1
CDR3aa: CASSRVPEEYGYTF

v_gene: TRBV28
CDR3aa: CASSPVYEGVGFF

v_gene: TRBV18
CDR3aa: CASSLAIAGGQNEQYF

v_gene: TRBV5-1
CDR3aa: CASSSSGGTSYEQYF

v_gene: TRBV3-1/TRBV3-2
CDR3aa: CASSQGPLGTEQYF

v_gene: TRBV9
CDR3aa: CASSPSPGQGENTIYF

v_gene: TRBV7-9
CDR3aa: CASSFRQHQETQYF

v_gene: TRBV7-2
CDR3aa: CASSSRTQETQYF

v_gene: TRBV28
CDR3aa: CASRTSNEQYF

v_gene: TRBV11-2
CDR3aa: CASSLAGARNYGYTF

v_gene: TRBV6-1
CDR3aa: CASTELAGAHNEQFF

v_gene: TRBV4-3
CDR3aa: CASSQTGTGGETQYF

v_gene: TRBV3-1/TRBV3-2
CDR3aa: CASSPWTSGANLYTDTQYF

v_gene: TRBV5-4
CDR3aa: CASSLAYTSGNTEAFF

v_gene: TRBV6-1
CDR3aa: CASSDYGNAVEAFF

v_gene: TRBV7-9
CDR3aa: CASSPGSVQGYTF

v_gene: TRBV3-1/TRBV3-2
CDR3aa: CASSQGTVVSYEQYF

v_gene: TRBV19
CDR3aa: CASSIRRGIEETQYF

v_gene: TRBV10-3
CDR3aa: CAISESYRGSNQPQHF

v_gene: TRBV5-1
CDR3aa: CASSLPRLGPYNEQFF

v_gene: TRBV24-1
CDR3aa: CATSDPTAQETQYF

v_gene: TRBV3-1/TRBV3-2
CDR3aa: CASSQDGKGLADTQYF

v_gene: TRBV19
CDR3aa: CASSIDLFWNTEAFF

v_gene: TRBV6-5
CDR3aa: CASSYSGTSFETQYF

v_gene: TRBV27
CDR3aa: CASTPAGTGVLVAFF

v_gene: TRBV24-1
CDR3aa: CATSDNRGPGNQPQHF

v_gene: TRBV11-2
CDR3aa: CASSLDLRGEAFF

v_gene: TRBV6-5
CDR3aa: CASKPPMNTEAFF

v_gene: TRBV3-1/TRBV3-2
CDR3aa: CASSQDPTGIEQYF

v_gene: TRBV5-6
CDR3aa: CASSAQGAAKTQYF

v_gene: TRBV25-1
CDR3aa: CASSDHRGLGNIQYF

v_gene: TRBV5-6
CDR3aa: CASSLAPPGSSGANVLTF

v_gene: TRBV2
CDR3aa: CASSEQGGIDEQFF

v_gene: TRBV5-1
CDR3aa: CASSSDPLGGIYEQYF

v_gene: TRBV19
CDR3aa: CASSLPPSNVLTF

v_gene: TRBV5-1
CDR3aa: CASSLGRVGGEEQFF

v_gene: TRBV19
CDR3aa: CASSGTGKNEQYF

v_gene: TRBV6-6
CDR3aa: CASSYRGTDTEAFF

v_gene: TRBV24-1
CDR3aa: CATSELGGVYNEQFF

v_gene: TRBV7-8
CDR3aa: CASSLDGTGRRSYNEQFF

v_gene: TRBV7-9
CDR3aa: CASSWRSATNEKLFF

v_gene: TRBV2
CDR3aa: CASRGPGHTDSPLHF